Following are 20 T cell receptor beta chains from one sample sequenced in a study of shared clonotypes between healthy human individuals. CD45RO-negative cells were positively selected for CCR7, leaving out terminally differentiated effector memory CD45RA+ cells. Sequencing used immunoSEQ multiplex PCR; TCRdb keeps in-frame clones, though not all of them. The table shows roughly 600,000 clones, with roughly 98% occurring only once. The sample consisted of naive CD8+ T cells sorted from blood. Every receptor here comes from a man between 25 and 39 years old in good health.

This chain's CDR3 is CASSLEPRNEQFF. In DNA form, the CDR3 reads TGTGCCAGCAGCTTAGAACCCAGGAATGAGCAGTTCTTC. The rearrangement joins TRBV7-2 to TRBJ2-1; D unresolved. CDR3 length equals 13 residues. The germline V gene encodes CDR1 SGHTA and CDR2 FQGNSA. V lost 1 base and J 7 bases, leaving 8 bases between the germline ends.

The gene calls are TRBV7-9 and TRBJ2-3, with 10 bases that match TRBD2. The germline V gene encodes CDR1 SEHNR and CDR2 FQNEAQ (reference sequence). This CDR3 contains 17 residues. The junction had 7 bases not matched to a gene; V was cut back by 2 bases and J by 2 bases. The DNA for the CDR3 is TGTGCCAGCAGCTTAACCAATAGCGGGAGGACCACAGATACGCAGTATTTT. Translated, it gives CASSLTNSGRTTDTQYF.

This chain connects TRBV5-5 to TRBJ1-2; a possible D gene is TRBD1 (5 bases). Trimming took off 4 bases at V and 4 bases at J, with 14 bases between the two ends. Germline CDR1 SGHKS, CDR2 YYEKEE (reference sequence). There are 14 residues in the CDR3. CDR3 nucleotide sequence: TGTGCCAGCAGCATGGTTCAGGGTGGCTATGGCTACACCTTC. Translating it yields CASSMVQGGYGYTF. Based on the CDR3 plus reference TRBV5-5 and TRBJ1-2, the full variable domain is DAGVTQSPTHLIKTRGQQVTLRCSPISGHKSVSWYQQVLGQGPQFIFQYYEKEERGRGNFPDRFSARQFPNYSSELNVNALLLGDSALYLCASSMVQGGYGYTFGSGTRLTVV.

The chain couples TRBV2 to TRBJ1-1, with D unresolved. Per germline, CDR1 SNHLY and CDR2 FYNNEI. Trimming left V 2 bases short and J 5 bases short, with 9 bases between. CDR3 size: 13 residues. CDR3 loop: CASSERGITEAFF. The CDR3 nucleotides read TGTGCCAGCAGTGAACGTGGGATAACTGAAGCTTTCTTT.

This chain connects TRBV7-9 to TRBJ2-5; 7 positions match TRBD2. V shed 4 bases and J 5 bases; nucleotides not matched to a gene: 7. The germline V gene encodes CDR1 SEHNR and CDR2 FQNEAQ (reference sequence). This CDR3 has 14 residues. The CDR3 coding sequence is TGTGCCAGCAGCTATGCGGGGGAGTGGGAGACCCAGTACTTC. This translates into CASSYAGEWETQYF.

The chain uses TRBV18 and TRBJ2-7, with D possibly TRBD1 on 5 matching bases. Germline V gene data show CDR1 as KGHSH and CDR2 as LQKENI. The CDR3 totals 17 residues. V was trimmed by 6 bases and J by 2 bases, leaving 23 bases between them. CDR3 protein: CASSPRQGMNSAYEQYF. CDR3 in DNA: TGTGCCAGCTCGCCCAGGCAGGGTATGAATTCCGCCTACGAGCAGTACTTC.

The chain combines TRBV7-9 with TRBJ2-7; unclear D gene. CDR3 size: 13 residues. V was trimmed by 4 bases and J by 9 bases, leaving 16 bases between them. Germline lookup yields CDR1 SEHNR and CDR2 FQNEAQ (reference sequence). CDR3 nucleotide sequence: TGTGCCAGCAGCTCTAAGGCCTCTAATGTGCAGTACTTC. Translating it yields CASSSKASNVQYF.

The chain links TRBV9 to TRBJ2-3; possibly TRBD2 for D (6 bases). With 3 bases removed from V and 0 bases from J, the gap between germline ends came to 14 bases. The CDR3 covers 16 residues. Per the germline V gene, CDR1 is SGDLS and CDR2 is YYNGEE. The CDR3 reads CASSGSGGASTDTQYF. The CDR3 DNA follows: TGTGCCAGCAGCGGGAGCGGAGGGGCTAGCACAGATACGCAGTATTTT.

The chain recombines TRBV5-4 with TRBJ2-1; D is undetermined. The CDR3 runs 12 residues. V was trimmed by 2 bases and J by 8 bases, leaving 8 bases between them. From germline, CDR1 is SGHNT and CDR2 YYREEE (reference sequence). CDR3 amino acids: CASSLYGDEQFF. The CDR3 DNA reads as TGTGCCAGCAGCTTATATGGGGATGAGCAGTTCTTC.

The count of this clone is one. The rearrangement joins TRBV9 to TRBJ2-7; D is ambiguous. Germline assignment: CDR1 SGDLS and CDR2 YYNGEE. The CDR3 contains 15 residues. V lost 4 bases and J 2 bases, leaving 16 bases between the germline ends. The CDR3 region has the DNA TGTGCCAGCAGCCTCCGAGTTGAACCCGCCTACGAGCAGTACTTC. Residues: CASSLRVEPAYEQYF.

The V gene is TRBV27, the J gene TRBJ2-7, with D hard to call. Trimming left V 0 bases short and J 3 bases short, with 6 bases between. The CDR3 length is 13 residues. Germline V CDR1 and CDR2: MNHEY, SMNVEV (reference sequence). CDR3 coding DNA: TGTGCCAGCAGTTTATCGGAGCTCTACGAGCAGTACTTC. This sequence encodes CASSLSELYEQYF.

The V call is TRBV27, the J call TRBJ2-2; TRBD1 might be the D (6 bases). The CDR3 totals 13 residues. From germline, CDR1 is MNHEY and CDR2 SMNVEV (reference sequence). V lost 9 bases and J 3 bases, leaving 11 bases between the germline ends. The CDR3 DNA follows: TGTGCCAGTAGTACAGGGTACACCGGGGAGCTGTTTTTT. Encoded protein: CASSTGYTGELFF.

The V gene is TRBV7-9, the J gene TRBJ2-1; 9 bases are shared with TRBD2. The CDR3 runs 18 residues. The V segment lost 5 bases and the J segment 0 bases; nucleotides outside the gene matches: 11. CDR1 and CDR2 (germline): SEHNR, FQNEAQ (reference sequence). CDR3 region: CASSEYLGSGSSYNEQFF. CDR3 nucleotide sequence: TGTGCCAGCAGCGAATACCTAGGTAGCGGGAGCTCCTACAATGAGCAGTTCTTC. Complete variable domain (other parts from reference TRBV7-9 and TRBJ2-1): DTGVSQNPRHKITKRGQNVTFRCDPISEHNRLYWYRQTLGQGPEFLTYFQNEAQLEKSRLLSDRFSAERPKGSFSTLEIQRTEQGDSAMYLCASSEYLGSGSSYNEQFFGPGTRLTVL.

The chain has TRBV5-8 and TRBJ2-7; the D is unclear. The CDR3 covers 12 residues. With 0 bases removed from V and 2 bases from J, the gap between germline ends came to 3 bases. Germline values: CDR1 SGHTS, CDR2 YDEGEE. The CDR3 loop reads CASSLAPYEQYF. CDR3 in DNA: TGTGCCAGCAGCTTGGCCCCCTACGAGCAGTACTTC.

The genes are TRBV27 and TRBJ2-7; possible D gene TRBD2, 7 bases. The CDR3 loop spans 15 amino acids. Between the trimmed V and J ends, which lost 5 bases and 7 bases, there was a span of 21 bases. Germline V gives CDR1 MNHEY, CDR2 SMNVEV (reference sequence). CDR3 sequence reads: CASSTMGGLGREQYF. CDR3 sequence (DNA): TGTGCCAGCAGTACAATGGGGGGGCTCGGGAGGGAGCAGTACTTC.

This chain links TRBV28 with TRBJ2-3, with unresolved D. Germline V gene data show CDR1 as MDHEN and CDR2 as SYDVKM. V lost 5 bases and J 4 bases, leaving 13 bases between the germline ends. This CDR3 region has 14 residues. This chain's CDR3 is CASSRDGSADTQYF. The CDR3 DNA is TGTGCCAGCAGTCGAGACGGGTCGGCAGATACGCAGTATTTT.

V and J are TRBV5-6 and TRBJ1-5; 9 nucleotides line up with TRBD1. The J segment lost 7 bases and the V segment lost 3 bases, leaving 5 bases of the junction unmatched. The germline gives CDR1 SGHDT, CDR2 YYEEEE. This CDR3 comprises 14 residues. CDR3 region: CASSYLTGGQPQHF. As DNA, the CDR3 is TGTGCCAGCAGCTATCTGACAGGGGGGCAGCCCCAGCATTTT.

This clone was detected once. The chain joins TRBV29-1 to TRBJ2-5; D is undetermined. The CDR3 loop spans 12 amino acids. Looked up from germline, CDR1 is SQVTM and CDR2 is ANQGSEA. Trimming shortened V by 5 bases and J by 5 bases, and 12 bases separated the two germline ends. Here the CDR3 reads CSVHLRLETQYF. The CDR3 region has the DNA TGCAGCGTTCATTTGAGGTTGGAGACCCAGTACTTC.

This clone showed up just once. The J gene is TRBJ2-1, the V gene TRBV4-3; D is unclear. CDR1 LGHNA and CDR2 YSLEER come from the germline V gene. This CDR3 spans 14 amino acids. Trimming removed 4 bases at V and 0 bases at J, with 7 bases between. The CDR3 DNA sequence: TGCGCCAGCAGCCCCTATGGCTCCTACAATGAGCAGTTCTTC. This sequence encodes CASSPYGSYNEQFF.

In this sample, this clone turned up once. The CDR3 protein is CASSPFSGSHEQYF. DNA for the CDR3: TGCGCCAGCAGCCCTTTCAGCGGGAGCCACGAGCAGTACTTC. This chain links TRBV4-3 with TRBJ2-7, with 8 positions matching TRBD2. The CDR3 totals 14 residues. The germline CDR1 and CDR2 sequences are LGHNA and YSLEER. The J segment lost 5 bases and the V segment lost 4 bases, leaving 7 bases of the junction unmatched.